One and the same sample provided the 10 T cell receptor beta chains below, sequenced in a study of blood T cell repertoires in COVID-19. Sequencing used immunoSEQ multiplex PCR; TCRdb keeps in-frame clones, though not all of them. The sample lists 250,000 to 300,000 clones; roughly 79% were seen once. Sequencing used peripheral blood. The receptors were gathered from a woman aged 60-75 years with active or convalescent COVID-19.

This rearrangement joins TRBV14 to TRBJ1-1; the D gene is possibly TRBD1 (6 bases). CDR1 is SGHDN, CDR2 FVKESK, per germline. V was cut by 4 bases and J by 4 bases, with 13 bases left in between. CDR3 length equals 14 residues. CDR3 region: CASSPYRVPTEAFF. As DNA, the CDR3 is TGTGCCAGCAGCCCCTACAGGGTGCCCACTGAAGCTTTCTTT.

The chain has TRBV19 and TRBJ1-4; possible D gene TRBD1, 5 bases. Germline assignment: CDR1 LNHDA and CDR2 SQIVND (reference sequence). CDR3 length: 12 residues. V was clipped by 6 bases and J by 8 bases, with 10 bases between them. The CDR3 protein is CASSGQGEKLFF. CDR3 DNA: TGTGCCAGTAGCGGACAAGGCGAAAAACTGTTTTTT.

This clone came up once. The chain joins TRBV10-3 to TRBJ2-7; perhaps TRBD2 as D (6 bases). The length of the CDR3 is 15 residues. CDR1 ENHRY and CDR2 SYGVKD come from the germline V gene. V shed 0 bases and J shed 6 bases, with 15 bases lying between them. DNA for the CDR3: TGTGCCATCAGTGAGTCGAGGGGAGACGGGGGCGAGCAGTACTTC. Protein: CAISESRGDGGEQYF.

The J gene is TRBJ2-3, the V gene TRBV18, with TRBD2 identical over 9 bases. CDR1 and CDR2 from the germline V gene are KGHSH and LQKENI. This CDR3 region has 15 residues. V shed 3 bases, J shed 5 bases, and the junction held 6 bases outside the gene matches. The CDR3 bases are TGTGCCAGCTCACCCGTGGGTAGCGGGGGAGATACGCAGTATTTT. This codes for CASSPVGSGGDTQYF.

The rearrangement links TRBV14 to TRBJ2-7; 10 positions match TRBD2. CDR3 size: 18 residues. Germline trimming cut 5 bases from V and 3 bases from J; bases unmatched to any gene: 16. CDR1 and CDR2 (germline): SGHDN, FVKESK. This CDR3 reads CASSSHGAGGLYYYEQYF. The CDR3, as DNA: TGTGCCAGCAGCTCCCACGGAGCGGGGGGGCTCTATTACTACGAGCAGTACTTC.

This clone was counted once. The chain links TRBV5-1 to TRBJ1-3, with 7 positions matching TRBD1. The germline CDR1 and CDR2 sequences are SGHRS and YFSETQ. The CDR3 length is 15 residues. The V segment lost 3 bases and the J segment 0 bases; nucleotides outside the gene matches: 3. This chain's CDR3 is CASSSGQNSGNTIYF. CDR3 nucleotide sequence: TGCGCCAGCAGCTCGGGACAGAACTCTGGAAACACCATATATTTT.

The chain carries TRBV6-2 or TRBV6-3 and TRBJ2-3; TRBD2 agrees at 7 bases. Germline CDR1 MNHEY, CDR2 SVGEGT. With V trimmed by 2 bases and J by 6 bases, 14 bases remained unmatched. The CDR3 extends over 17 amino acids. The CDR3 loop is CASSYRLPAGMLDTQYF. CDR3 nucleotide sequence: TGTGCCAGCAGTTACCGCCTGCCAGCGGGGATGTTGGATACGCAGTATTTT.

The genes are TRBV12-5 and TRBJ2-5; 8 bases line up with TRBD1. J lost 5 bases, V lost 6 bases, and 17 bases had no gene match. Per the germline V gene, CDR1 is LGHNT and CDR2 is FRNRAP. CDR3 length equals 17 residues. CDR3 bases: TGTGCTAGTGGGTCATCCGCCCCTCTTGACAGGGGCGAGACCCAGTACTTC. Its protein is CASGSSAPLDRGETQYF.

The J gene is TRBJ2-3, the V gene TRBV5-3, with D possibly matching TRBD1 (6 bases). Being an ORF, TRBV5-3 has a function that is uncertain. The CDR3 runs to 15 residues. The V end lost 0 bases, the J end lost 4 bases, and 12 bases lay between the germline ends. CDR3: CARSLGGGGADTQYF. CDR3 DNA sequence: TGTGCCAGAAGCTTGGGCGGTGGGGGCGCAGATACGCAGTATTTT.

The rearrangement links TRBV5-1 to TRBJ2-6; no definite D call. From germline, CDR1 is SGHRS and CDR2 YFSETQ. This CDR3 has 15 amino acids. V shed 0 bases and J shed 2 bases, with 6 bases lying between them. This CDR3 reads CASSLGPTGANVLTF. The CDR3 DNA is TGCGCCAGCAGCTTGGGGCCAACTGGGGCCAACGTCCTGACTTTC.